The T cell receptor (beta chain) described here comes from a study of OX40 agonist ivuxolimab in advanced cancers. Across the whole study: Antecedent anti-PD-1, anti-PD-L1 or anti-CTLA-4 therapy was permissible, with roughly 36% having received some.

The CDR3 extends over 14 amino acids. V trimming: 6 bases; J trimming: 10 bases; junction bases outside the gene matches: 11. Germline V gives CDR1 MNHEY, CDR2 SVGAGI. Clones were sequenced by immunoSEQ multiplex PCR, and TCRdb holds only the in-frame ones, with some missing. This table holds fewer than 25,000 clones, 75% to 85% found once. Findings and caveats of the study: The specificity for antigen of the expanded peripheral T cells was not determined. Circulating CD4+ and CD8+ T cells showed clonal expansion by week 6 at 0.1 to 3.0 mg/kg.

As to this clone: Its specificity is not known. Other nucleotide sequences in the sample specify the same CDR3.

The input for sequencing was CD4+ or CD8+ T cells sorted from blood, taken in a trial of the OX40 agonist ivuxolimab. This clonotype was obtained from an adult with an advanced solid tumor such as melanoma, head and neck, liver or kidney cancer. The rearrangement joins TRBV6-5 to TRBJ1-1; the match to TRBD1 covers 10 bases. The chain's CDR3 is CASRRRQGASIAFF. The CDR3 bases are TGTGCCAGCAGACGCCGACAGGGGGCATCCATAGCTTTCTTT.